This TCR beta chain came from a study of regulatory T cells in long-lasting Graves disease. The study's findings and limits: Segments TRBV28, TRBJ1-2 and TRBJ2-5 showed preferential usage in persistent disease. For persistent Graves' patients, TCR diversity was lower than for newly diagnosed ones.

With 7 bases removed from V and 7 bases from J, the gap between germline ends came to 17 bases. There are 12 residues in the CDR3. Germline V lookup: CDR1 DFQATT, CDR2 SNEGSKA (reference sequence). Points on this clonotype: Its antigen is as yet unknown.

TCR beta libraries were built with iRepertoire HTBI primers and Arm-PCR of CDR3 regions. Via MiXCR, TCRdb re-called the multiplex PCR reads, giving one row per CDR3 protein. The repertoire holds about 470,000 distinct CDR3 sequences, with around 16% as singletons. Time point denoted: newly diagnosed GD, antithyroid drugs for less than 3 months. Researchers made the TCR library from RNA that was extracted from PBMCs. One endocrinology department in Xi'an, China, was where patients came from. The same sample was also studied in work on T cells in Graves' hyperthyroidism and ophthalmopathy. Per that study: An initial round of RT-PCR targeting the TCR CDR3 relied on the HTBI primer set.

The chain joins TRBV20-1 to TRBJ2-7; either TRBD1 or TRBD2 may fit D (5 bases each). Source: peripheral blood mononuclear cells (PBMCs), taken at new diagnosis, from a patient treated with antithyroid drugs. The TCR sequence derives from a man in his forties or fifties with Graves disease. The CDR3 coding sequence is TGCAGTGTAAGGGACCAACCGGGGGAGCAGTACTTC. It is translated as CSVRDQPGEQYF.